This entry concerns a single T cell receptor (beta chain). The data were taken from a study of blood T cell repertoires in COVID-19. About the study: The cDNA or gDNA used as material had been derived from T cells, B-cell-depleted T cells, or PBMCs.

In the original processing: Reference gene primers were amplified, and this amplification served to estimate nucleated cell counts. Here immunoSEQ multiplex PCR was the method, and the copy in TCRdb shows in-frame clones only, minus some. Clonal size and the V and J genes are those of that table, whereas D and trimming came from the DNA. The sample includes 150,000 or so clones, 55% to 75% of them seen just once. V lost 4 bases, J lost 5 bases, and 11 bases stayed unmatched. The germline CDR1 and CDR2 sequences are SQVTM and ANQGSEA. This CDR3 has 14 amino acids. Specimen: peripheral blood. The TCR comes from a woman between 65 and 79 years old with acute or convalescent COVID-19. J is TRBJ2-7 and V is TRBV29-1, with TRBD2 matching 7 bases. In DNA, the CDR3 is TGCAGCGTTGCTCCGCTGCGGGAGACGGACGAGCAGTACTTC. This codes for CSVAPLRETDEQYF.